One and the same sample provided the 23 T cell receptor beta chains below, sequenced in a study of cytomegalovirus exposure and HLA in healthy donors. PCR employed 60 Vbeta and 13 Jbeta primers. Data came from immunoSEQ multiplex PCR; TCRdb stores just in-frame clones and leaves some out. The sample shows 85,000 to 100,000 clones, 60% to 80% of them seen only once. The sequencing sample was made of PBMCs. These receptors were taken from a man between 60 and 75 years old in good health and CMV-seronegative.

J is TRBJ2-3 and V is TRBV12-2; the table's D call, TRBD2, has no DNA check behind it. TRBV12-2 is a pseudogene segment. CDR3 length equals 14 residues. CDR3 in amino acids: CASHLVLAGDTQYF. CDR3 DNA sequence: TGTGCAAGTCACTTAGTGCTAGCGGGAGATACGCAGTATTTT.

This clone was detected only a few times. The J gene is TRBJ2-1, the V gene TRBV28; D is unresolved. Trimming removed 7 bases at V and 4 bases at J, with 8 bases between. The CDR3 has 12 residues. Germline values: CDR1 MDHEN, CDR2 SYDVKM. Here the CDR3 DNA reads TGTGCCAGCAATCCCCCATACAATGAGCAGTTCTTC. This translates into CASNPPYNEQFF.

This sequence joins TRBV5-1 and TRBJ2-3, with a possible D match to TRBD2 (5 bases). V was clipped by 1 base and J by 2 bases, with 8 bases between them. Germline V gene lookup returns CDR1 SGHRS and CDR2 YFSETQ. This CDR3 is 14 amino acids long. The CDR3, as DNA: TGCGCCAGCAGCTTGCCGGGATCCACAGATACGCAGTATTTT. It yields the protein CASSLPGSTDTQYF.

The J gene is TRBJ1-3, the V gene TRBV6-1; D gene unclear. The ends were cut back, 6 bases at V and 2 bases at J, with 14 bases in the middle. Germline CDR1 MNHNS, CDR2 SASEGT. CDR3 length: 15 residues. CDR3: CASRASGNAGNTIYF. The CDR3 DNA reads as TGTGCCAGCAGAGCCTCAGGTAACGCTGGAAACACCATATATTTT.

The chain is built from TRBV5-4 and TRBJ1-4; no reliable D call. The germline V gene has CDR1 SGHNT and CDR2 YYREEE (reference sequence). The CDR3 totals 14 residues. V lost 0 bases and J 3 bases, leaving 6 bases between the germline ends. CDR3 sequence: CASSLVQSNEKLFF. The DNA of the CDR3 is TGTGCCAGCAGCTTGGTACAGTCTAATGAAAAACTGTTTTTT.

CDR3 coding DNA: TGTGCCAGCAGCTTCCAAGCGGGACAGGTCGGCTCCTACGAGCAGTACTTC. It codes for CASSFQAGQVGSYEQYF. This chain connects TRBV11-1 to TRBJ2-7; a possible D gene is TRBD1 (8 bases). This CDR3 region has 17 residues. Trimming stripped 3 bases from V and 0 bases from J, with 18 bases between. The germline CDR1 and CDR2 sequences are SGHAT and FQDESV (reference sequence).

The V call is TRBV6-5, the J call TRBJ2-4; 7 bases align to TRBD1. The CDR3 has 14 residues. The germline V gene has CDR1 MNHEY and CDR2 SVGAGI. V lost 9 bases to trimming and J lost 9 bases; unmatched junction nucleotides: 14. The CDR3 here is CASTGTARGTIQYF. CDR3 sequence (DNA): TGTGCCAGTACCGGGACAGCCCGTGGCACCATTCAGTACTTC.

This chain links TRBV6-1 with TRBJ2-2, with D unclear. V lost 7 bases and J 3 bases, leaving 9 bases between the germline ends. Germline assignment: CDR1 MNHNS and CDR2 SASEGT. CDR3 length: 13 residues. The CDR3 DNA sequence: TGTGCCAGCACCCATACTTACACCGGGGAGCTGTTTTTT. As protein: CASTHTYTGELFF.

This clone has more than one count but fewer than ten. The rearrangement joins TRBV19 to TRBJ2-2; D uncertain. CDR3 length: 12 residues. The V gene lost 3 bases and the J gene lost 6 bases, with 5 bases spanning the gap. The germline V gene encodes CDR1 LNHDA and CDR2 SQIVND (reference sequence). The CDR3 reads CASSIQAGELFF. Written as DNA, the CDR3 is TGTGCCAGTAGTATTCAGGCCGGGGAGCTGTTTTTT. The variable domain in full, with the rest retrieved from reference TRBV19 and TRBJ2-2, is DGGITQSPKYLFRKEGQNVTLSCEQNLNHDAMYWYRQDPGQGLRLIYYSQIVNDFQKGDIAEGYSVSREKKESFPLTVTSAQKNPTAFYLCASSIQAGELFFGEGSRLTVL.

This clone was counted a few times. V usage is TRBV7-9 and J usage is TRBJ2-1; D is ambiguous. The ends were cut back, 5 bases at V and 3 bases at J, with 5 bases in the middle. Germline V CDR1 and CDR2: SEHNR, FQNEAQ (reference sequence). The CDR3 sequence is 12 residues long. Here the CDR3 reads CASSPRYNEQFF. The CDR3 bases are TGTGCCAGCAGCCCTCGCTACAATGAGCAGTTCTTC.

The V and J genes are TRBV18 and TRBJ1-4; unclear D gene. This CDR3 region has 15 residues. V lost 1 base to trimming and J lost 3 bases, with 9 bases between them. Germline-derived CDR1 and CDR2 are KGHSH and LQKENI. The CDR3 DNA sequence: TGTGCCAGCTCACCACGGGGAGAGGCTAATGAAAAACTGTTTTTT. It is translated as CASSPRGEANEKLFF.

The rearrangement uses TRBV2 and TRBJ2-3; no clear D gene. CDR1 SNHLY and CDR2 FYNNEI come from the germline V gene. The CDR3 sequence is 14 residues long. V was trimmed by 6 bases and J by 2 bases, leaving 12 bases between them. DNA of the CDR3: TGTGCCAGCAGCGAACAGACTGTCACAGATACGCAGTATTTT. Residues: CASSEQTVTDTQYF.

This sequence joins TRBV4-1 and TRBJ1-1; no reliable D call. This CDR3 contains 13 residues. Germline-derived CDR1 and CDR2 are MGHRA and YSYEKL. V was shortened by 1 base and J by 6 bases, with 9 bases between the two germline ends. CDR3 residues: CASSQVAVPEAFF. The CDR3 DNA sequence: TGCGCCAGCAGCCAAGTAGCGGTCCCTGAAGCTTTCTTT.

The genes are TRBV5-4 and TRBJ2-3, with 12 bases that match TRBD2. The germline V gene encodes CDR1 SGHNT and CDR2 YYREEE (reference sequence). Germline trimming cut 4 bases from V and 5 bases from J; bases unmatched to any gene: 5. The CDR3 consists of 15 residues. The CDR3 spells CASSLPGLAGDTQYF. CDR3 in DNA: TGTGCCAGCAGCCTGCCGGGACTAGCGGGAGATACGCAGTATTTT.

The V and J genes are TRBV18 and TRBJ2-7; 8 bases align to TRBD1. The CDR3 is 15 residues long. Germline loops: CDR1 KGHSH, CDR2 LQKENI. The ends lost 1 base at V and 2 bases at J; junction bases unmatched: 4. As DNA, the CDR3 is TGTGCCAGCTCACCACTACAGGGGGGACCCTACGAGCAGTACTTC. Translated: CASSPLQGGPYEQYF.

The CDR3: CASTLRDYSYEQYF. The CDR3 region has the DNA TGTGCCAGCACCCTCCGGGACTATTCCTACGAGCAGTACTTC. V and J are TRBV5-5 and TRBJ2-7, with 7 positions matching TRBD2. The J segment lost 1 base and the V segment lost 6 bases, leaving 7 bases of the junction unmatched. The CDR3 is made up of 14 amino acids. Germline loops: CDR1 SGHKS, CDR2 YYEKEE (reference sequence).

This clone was seen a single time. This chain links TRBV4-2 with TRBJ2-5; no definite D call. Trimming stripped 2 bases from V and 5 bases from J, with 9 bases between. CDR1 and CDR2 (germline): LGHNA, YNFKEQ. The CDR3 spans 13 residues. CDR3 in amino acids: CASSQPKSETQYF. CDR3 DNA sequence: TGTGCCAGCAGCCAACCTAAGTCGGAGACCCAGTACTTC.

This chain links TRBV28 with TRBJ1-4; D is unresolved. CDR1 is MDHEN and CDR2 is SYDVKM in the germline V gene. The CDR3 length is 15 residues. Trimming left V 5 bases short and J 0 bases short, with 10 bases between. The CDR3 loop is CASSAPGTTNEKLFF. As DNA, the CDR3 is TGTGCCAGCAGTGCCCCCGGGACAACTAATGAAAAACTGTTTTTT.

The gene calls are TRBV6-1 and TRBJ2-3, with 8 bases that match TRBD1. The CDR3 is 15 amino acids. Looked up from germline, CDR1 is MNHNS and CDR2 is SASEGT. V shed 5 bases, J shed 4 bases, and the junction held 8 bases outside the gene matches. The CDR3 loop is CASSQDRVGADTQYF. The CDR3 coding sequence is TGTGCCAGCAGTCAGGACAGGGTTGGTGCAGATACGCAGTATTTT.

The chain employs TRBV4-1 and TRBJ2-5; 7 bases are shared with TRBD1. Germline V gives CDR1 MGHRA, CDR2 YSYEKL. The CDR3 covers 16 residues. V was pared by 1 base and J by 5 bases, with 10 bases of the junction left unmatched. The CDR3 bases are TGCGCCAGCAGCCAAGCAGGGGGAGCCCGTGGGGAGACCCAGTACTTC. It is translated as CASSQAGGARGETQYF.

This rearrangement joins TRBV5-6 to TRBJ2-7; D ambiguous. The CDR3 extends over 12 amino acids. Per germline, CDR1 SGHDT and CDR2 YYEEEE. V was pared by 1 base and J by 4 bases, with 6 bases between. The CDR3 DNA follows: TGTGCCAGCAGCTTGAGTCAGTACGAGCAGTACTTC. Protein sequence: CASSLSQYEQYF. Combining the CDR3 with reference TRBV5-6 and TRBJ2-7 gives the whole variable domain DAGVTQSPTHLIKTRGQQVTLRCSPKSGHDTVSWYQQALGQGPQFIFQYYEEEERQRGNFPDRFSGHQFPNYSSELNVNALLLGDSALYLCASSLSQYEQYFGPGTRLTVT.

For this clone: The conserved phenylalanine or tryptophan normally closing the CDR3 is absent here, so this likely arose from a read error. The DNA is omitted, as the CDR3 cannot be located on it reliably, and the CDR3 follows TCRdb's listing. The rearrangement uses TRBV5-1 and TRBJ1-2. The V gene's germline CDR1 is SGHRS and CDR2 YFSETQ. The CDR3 has 8 residues if both end residues are counted. CDR3 loop: CASSFQPG.

This clone was recorded a few times. The genes are TRBV5-6 and TRBJ2-3, with TRBD1 matching 7 bases. With 3 bases clipped from V and 6 bases from J, the junction kept 10 bases outside the gene matches. This CDR3 contains 15 residues. Looked up from germline, CDR1 is SGHDT and CDR2 is YYEEEE. The CDR3, as DNA: TGTGCCAGCAGCTCGGGACAGTCGACGGGGGATACGCAGTATTTT. Amino acids: CASSSGQSTGDTQYF.